The 19 T cell receptor beta chains below were found in one sample sequenced in a study of T cell responses to AZD1222 COVID-19 vaccine. Clones were read by immunoSEQ multiplex PCR, and TCRdb kept only the in-frame ones, dropping some. The data contain fewer than 150,000 clones, roughly 88% of them singletons. The material sequenced was peripheral blood, taken 28 days after the second AZD1222 dose. The receptors shown here come from an adult who received the AZD1222 COVID-19 vaccine.

About this clone: The junction does not match germline at one end; this may be a read error. The genes are TRBV10-3 and TRBJ2-7; D unresolved. Germline CDR1 reads ENHRY; CDR2 reads SYGVKD. The CDR3 is 14 amino acids. The CDR3 spells CANSATAKNYEQYF. The CDR3 DNA sequence: TGTGCCAACAGTGCTACCGCTAAAAACTACGAGCAGTACTTC.

This clone occurred once. This chain links TRBV5-8 with TRBJ1-2; D unclear. The V end was cut by 2 bases, the J end by 6 bases, with 14 bases between. CDR1 SGHTS and CDR2 YDEGEE come from the germline V gene. The CDR3 covers 14 residues. CDR3 sequence reads: CASSFFPAGNGYTF. DNA of the CDR3: TGTGCCAGCAGCTTTTTCCCCGCGGGGAATGGCTACACCTTC.

CDR3 in amino acids: CASSPLTGNTEAFF. In DNA, the CDR3 is TGTGCCAGCAGCCCTCTTACAGGGAACACTGAAGCTTTCTTT. The gene calls are TRBV27 and TRBJ1-1; TRBD1 is a possible D gene (5 bases). Trimming stripped 6 bases from V and 1 base from J, with 12 bases between. Germline V CDR1 and CDR2: MNHEY, SMNVEV (reference sequence). There are 14 residues in the CDR3.

The gene calls are TRBV19 and TRBJ1-2, with 8 bases lining up with TRBD1. Losses at the gene ends were 6 bases for V and 4 bases for J; bases not matched to a gene: 13. This CDR3 is 16 amino acids long. In germline, CDR1 is LNHDA, CDR2 SQIVND (reference sequence). The CDR3, as DNA: TGTGCCAGTAGCATCCACCCTCGACAGGGGCTCTATGGCTACACCTTC. Amino acid sequence: CASSIHPRQGLYGYTF.

The chain employs TRBV11-2 and TRBJ2-2; D may be TRBD2 (5 bases). The CDR3 has 17 residues. Trimming took 1 base from V and 3 from J, leaving 15 bases between them. The V gene's germline CDR1 is SGHAT and CDR2 FQNNGV. The CDR3 spells CASSLGNGIVYTGELFF. In DNA form, the CDR3 reads TGTGCCAGCAGCTTAGGTAACGGGATTGTTTACACCGGGGAGCTGTTTTTT.

The chain uses TRBV27 and TRBJ2-7; D is possibly TRBD1 (5 bases). V lost 5 bases and J lost 4, with 12 bases in between. CDR1 and CDR2 (germline): MNHEY, SMNVEV (reference sequence). This CDR3 contains 13 residues. The CDR3, as DNA: TGTGCCAGCAGTAAACAGGTGGGATACGAGCAGTACTTC. It codes for CASSKQVGYEQYF.

The chain combines TRBV2 with TRBJ1-5; D call uncertain. Per the germline V gene, CDR1 is SNHLY and CDR2 is FYNNEI. Deletions cut 6 bases from V and 7 bases from J, with 22 bases between. The CDR3 consists of 16 residues. The DNA for the CDR3 is TGTGCCAGCAGGCTACAAACGGGTCAAGGGAGCCAGCCCCAGCATTTT. Its protein is CASRLQTGQGSQPQHF.

The V call is TRBV5-1, the J call TRBJ1-1; a possible D gene is TRBD1 (6 bases). Deletions cut 5 bases from V and 0 bases from J, with 17 bases between. The CDR3 contains 16 residues. Germline assignment: CDR1 SGHRS and CDR2 YFSETQ. The DNA of the CDR3 is TGCGCCAGCAGTTCTCCCGGGGGGGCCATGAACACTGAAGCTTTCTTT. Translating gives CASSSPGGAMNTEAFF.

The rearrangement joins TRBV6-5 to TRBJ2-1; no definite D call. Germline V gives CDR1 MNHEY, CDR2 SVGAGI. Trimming pared 2 bases from V and 6 bases from J, leaving 11 bases between. The CDR3 sequence is 14 residues long. The CDR3 DNA is TGTGCCAGCAGTTACAAGTACAAGGGCAATGAGCAGTTCTTC. It specifies CASSYKYKGNEQFF.

The genes are TRBV15 and TRBJ2-5, with TRBD2 matching 7 bases. Germline V CDR1 and CDR2: LNHNV, YYDKDF (reference sequence). The CDR3 consists of 15 residues. J was trimmed by 1 base and V by 6 bases; bases with no gene match: 8. The CDR3, as DNA: TGTGCCACCAGGGACTGGGGGGGAACCCAAGAGACCCAGTACTTC. Amino acid sequence: CATRDWGGTQETQYF.

The chain uses TRBV19 and TRBJ2-7; 8 bases match TRBD2. Per the germline V gene, CDR1 is LNHDA and CDR2 is SQIVND (reference sequence). The J segment lost 4 bases and the V segment lost 6 bases, leaving 11 bases of the junction unmatched. The CDR3 length is 15 residues. CDR3 nucleotides: TGTGCCAGTAGCCAGAGGGCGGGAGGAGAGTACGAGCAGTACTTC. Translated, it gives CASSQRAGGEYEQYF.

The chain is built from TRBV7-9 and TRBJ2-1; D is unclear. Trimming cost V 4 bases and J 3 bases, with 10 bases left between them. Germline loops: CDR1 SEHNR, CDR2 FQNEAQ (reference sequence). CDR3 size: 14 residues. The CDR3 DNA reads TGTGCCAGCAGCTCGAACCAAAACTACAATGAGCAGTTCTTC. Translating it yields CASSSNQNYNEQFF.

This sequence joins TRBV9 and TRBJ2-3; 10 bases match TRBD2. Trimming took 3 bases from V and 9 from J; bases not matched to a gene: 13. Germline CDR1 SGDLS, CDR2 YYNGEE. CDR3 length: 16 residues. CDR3 bases: TGTGCCAGCAGCGCCCTAGCGGGAGTAGGGTCGGGGACGCAGTATTTT. The encoded protein is CASSALAGVGSGTQYF.

The CDR3 coding sequence is TGTGCCAGCAGTTCGGGACTAGGGGGCCCCTACAATGAGCAGTTCTTC. Translation gives CASSSGLGGPYNEQFF. The chain is built from TRBV6-2 or TRBV6-3 and TRBJ2-1, with D possibly matching TRBD2 (8 bases). The germline V gene encodes CDR1 MNHEY and CDR2 SVGEGT. The CDR3 consists of 16 residues. Trimming shortened V by 4 bases and J by 2 bases, and 15 bases separated the two germline ends.

The rearrangement uses TRBV11-2 and TRBJ2-2; 8 nucleotides match TRBD1. Looked up from germline, CDR1 is SGHAT and CDR2 is FQNNGV. Losses at the gene ends were 4 bases for V and 4 bases for J; bases not matched to a gene: 8. There are 16 residues in the CDR3. CDR3 amino acids: CASSSGAGGGTGELFF. The CDR3 DNA follows: TGTGCCAGCAGCTCGGGGGCAGGGGGCGGCACCGGGGAGCTGTTTTTT.

This chain connects TRBV9 to TRBJ2-2; no reliable D call. CDR3 size: 14 residues. Trimming took off 0 bases at V and 4 bases at J, with 7 bases between the two ends. Germline values: CDR1 SGDLS, CDR2 YYNGEE. CDR3: CASSVDFGTGELFF. The CDR3 DNA reads as TGTGCCAGCAGCGTAGATTTTGGCACCGGGGAGCTGTTTTTT. Full variable domain (outside the CDR3, taken from reference TRBV9 and TRBJ2-2): DSGVTQTPKHLITATGQRVTLRCSPRSGDLSVYWYQQSLDQGLQFLIQYYNGEERAKGNILERFSAQQFPDLHSELNLSSLELGDSALYFCASSVDFGTGELFFGEGSRLTVL.

V usage is TRBV6-2 or TRBV6-3 and J usage is TRBJ2-7, with unresolved D. Trimming left V 3 bases short and J 3 bases short, with 9 bases between. This CDR3 has 13 residues. Germline V gene data show CDR1 as MNHEY and CDR2 as SVGEGT. CDR3 DNA sequence: TGTGCCAGCAGTTATGGGGTAGGCTACGAGCAGTACGTC. Translated, it gives CASSYGVGYEQYV.

V and J are TRBV6-5 and TRBJ2-2; possible D gene TRBD1, 5 bases. The length of the CDR3 is 13 residues. Trimming took off 6 bases at V and 7 bases at J, with 12 bases between the two ends. Germline lookup yields CDR1 MNHEY and CDR2 SVGAGI. CDR3 DNA: TGTGCCAGCAGGACAGAGCTTTTCGGGGAGCTGTTTTTT. Amino acids: CASRTELFGELFF.

V and J are TRBV10-3 and TRBJ1-6, with D hard to call. V was clipped by 8 bases and J by 10 bases, with 21 bases between them. This CDR3 spans 15 amino acids. CDR1 is ENHRY and CDR2 is SYGVKD in the germline V gene. In DNA, the CDR3 is TGTGCCATCGGCCGGGGTGGGAGAAACGAATCACCCCTCCACTTT. This encodes CAIGRGGRNESPLHF.